There are a few counts of the clone carrying this TCR beta chain. Its antigen is as yet unknown. Germline CDR1 and CDR2: SGHTA and FQGNSA. The V and J ends lost 6 bases and 6 bases respectively, with 11 bases between them. This CDR3 comprises 12 residues. This entry is derived from a study of T cell repertoires in cytomegalovirus infection. MiXCR, run by TCRdb on the reads, gives a single entry per CDR3 protein. The table has hundreds of thousands of distinct CDR3 sequences, around 35% seen once. V is TRBV7-2 and J is TRBJ1-1; D is possibly TRBD1 (6 bases). The TCR sequence derives from a human donor in good health (CMV status not recorded). Some clones in this sample may be carry-over from other donors' samples. The sequencing here drew on cultured PBMCs, taken from culture after CMV antigen stimulation. DNA of the CDR3: TGTGCCAGCAGACTGAGGGGGTCTGAAGCTTTCTTT. It is translated as CASRLRGSEAFF.